This TCR beta chain was captured in a study of T cells in localized non-small cell lung cancer. CDR3 length equals 16 residues. Germline V gives CDR1 KGHSH, CDR2 LQKENI. With V trimmed by 2 bases and J by 8 bases, 12 bases remained unmatched. With regard to this clone: Its antigen remains unidentified.

Generated by immunoSEQ multiplex PCR, the TCRdb table keeps only in-frame clones and is missing some. The repertoire holds around 78,000 clones, with approximately 90% as singletons. General observations from the study: Longer survival (overall) was linked to higher T cell density in blood. Appearance in adjacent lung was seen for a median 57 of the top 100 tumor clones. Uninvolved adjacent lung had more T cell clonality than any other tissue, topping tumor. Investigators sequenced only a single tumor region, leaving heterogeneity possible.

This rearrangement joins TRBV18 to TRBJ2-1, with TRBD1 matching 7 bases. This clonotype was obtained from a woman aged 35 to 75 with stage I squamous cell lung carcinoma. The source material was peripheral blood, sampled before any cancer treatment. The CDR3 nucleotides read TGTGCCAGCTCACCATCGCAGGGGGAGAACGGGTATGAGCAGTTCTTC. Its protein is CASSPSQGENGYEQFF.